This T cell receptor beta chain derives from a study of shared clonotypes between healthy human individuals. The material for each subset, its genomic DNA, was split evenly across several immunoSEQ plates. Assay: immunoSEQ multiplex PCR; the TCRdb copy retains only in-frame clones and omits some. The profile shows about 820,000 clones, approximately 92% of them singletons. This clone was counted a few times. Naive CD8 populations comprised CD45RO-negative cells positively selected for CCR7, excluding terminally differentiated effector memory CD45RA+ cells. Trimming took off 5 bases at V and 0 bases at J, with 12 bases between the two ends. CDR3 size: 15 residues. The germline CDR1 and CDR2 sequences are LNHDA and SQIVND (reference sequence).

V is TRBV19 and J is TRBJ2-3, with D perhaps assigned TRBD1 or TRBD2 (5 bases each). Sequenced material: naive CD8+ T cells sorted from blood. This TCR was sampled from a man younger than 45 in good health. CDR3 amino acids: CASSWGSTSTDTQYF. DNA of the CDR3: TGTGCCAGTAGTTGGGGGTCCACTAGCACAGATACGCAGTATTTT.